These T cell receptor beta chains were read from a single sample in a study of neoadjuvant anti-PD-1 for oral cavity cancer. Here immunoSEQ multiplex PCR was the method, and the copy in TCRdb shows in-frame clones only, minus some. The sample lists 15,000 to 20,000 clones, about 70% occurring once. The specimen was PBMCs, collected before nivolumab (anti-PD-1) treatment. These TCRs come from a person aged 40 to 85 with oral cavity squamous cell carcinoma. The CDR3 runs from the conserved cysteine through the conserved F or W. The D gene is left open where the match is weak. Some rows have no size entry. The others give once, few or many, or a class for an expanded clone.

cdr3_nt | cdr3_aa | j_call | v_call | clone_size | cdr3_length | d_call
TGTGCCAGCAGTGAAAATCAGGGCCACAATGAGCAGTTCTTC | CASSENQGHNEQFF | TRBJ2-1 | TRBV6-1 | - | 14 | -
TGTGCCAGCAGCTCAGCCGTCAGCAATCAGCCCCAGCATTTT | CASSSAVSNQPQHF | TRBJ1-5 | TRBV7-9 | few | 14 | -
TGTGCCAGCAGTGAAAGGGGGGTCACGCGGAACACCGGGGAGCTGTTTTTT | CASSERGVTRNTGELFF | TRBJ2-2 | TRBV6-1 | few | 17 | -
TGCGCCAGCAGCTGGGGGGGCGGCGTTGCCTACGAGCAGTACTTC | CASSWGGGVAYEQYF | TRBJ2-7 | TRBV5-1 | - | 15 | -
TGTGCCATCAGTGAGTCGCGGTCCCTAGCGGGAGAAGAGACCCAGTACTTC | CAISESRSLAGEETQYF | TRBJ2-5 | TRBV10-3 | - | 17 | TRBD2
TGTGCCAGCAGCCCGGCGACAGGGACCCAGCATTTT | CASSPATGTQHF | TRBJ1-5 | TRBV7-2 | - | 12 | TRBD1
TGCGCCAGCAGTGAGACCCTAACAGGGGCGACTACCTACGAGCAGTACTTC | CASSETLTGATTYEQYF | TRBJ2-7 | TRBV10-1 | - | 17 | TRBD1
TGTGCCAGCAGCGCTCGACAGGGGAAAGATACGCAGTATTTT | CASSARQGKDTQYF | TRBJ2-3 | TRBV9 | - | 14 | TRBD1
TGTGCCAGCAGTGAAGGGGACAGGGTCACCGGGGAGCTGTTTTTT | CASSEGDRVTGELFF | TRBJ2-2 | TRBV25-1 | - | 15 | TRBD1
TGTGCCAGCAGCTTAGATGGAGCGGGAGGCAACACCGGGGAGCTGTTTTTT | CASSLDGAGGNTGELFF | TRBJ2-2 | TRBV11-2 | - | 17 | TRBD2
TGTGCCTTAACAGGGGGCGCGGGAACTAATGAAAAACTGTTTTTT | CALTGGAGTNEKLFF | TRBJ1-4 | TRBV30 | once | 15 | TRBD1
TGTGCCAGCAGCCAGGGGGTGGGTTTGAGAACCACCGGGGAGCTGTTTTTT | CASSQGVGLRTTGELFF | TRBJ2-2 | TRBV7-8 | - | 17 | TRBD1
TGCGCCAGCAGCCAAGATCGGGGGGAGCTGGGCACTGAAGCTTTCTTT | CASSQDRGELGTEAFF | TRBJ1-1 | TRBV4-1 | - | 16 | -
TGTGCCAGCACCTCCCGACTAGCGGGAGGAGAGACCCAGTACTTC | CASTSRLAGGETQYF | TRBJ2-5 | TRBV28 | - | 15 | TRBD2
TGCAGCGTTGATTCTAGCGACTCCTACAATGAGCAGTTCTTC | CSVDSSDSYNEQFF | TRBJ2-1 | TRBV29-1 | - | 14 | -
TGTGCCAGCAGGAGAAGGGCAGGGCCGAATGCTAACTATGGCTACACCTTC | CASRRRAGPNANYGYTF | TRBJ1-2 | TRBV2 | - | 17 | -
TGCAGCGTCCCCGGGACAGGTAATCACGAGCAGTACTTC | CSVPGTGNHEQYF | TRBJ2-7 | TRBV29-1 | few | 13 | TRBD1
TGCGCCAGCAGCCCCTCGAGACAAGCTGAAGCTTTCTTT | CASSPSRQAEAFF | TRBJ1-1 | TRBV5-1 | few | 13 | -
TGTGCCAGCAGACCCTCTGATACCTACGAGCAGTACTTC | CASRPSDTYEQYF | TRBJ2-7 | TRBV6-6 | - | 13 | -
TGTGCCAGCAGCCCCGGGGGGCATTATGGCTACACCTTC | CASSPGGHYGYTF | TRBJ1-2 | TRBV6-5 | - | 13 | -
TGTGCCAGCAGTGAAGAAGGGGGAATGAACACTGAAGCTTTCTTT | CASSEEGGMNTEAFF | TRBJ1-1 | TRBV6-4 | - | 15 | -
TGTGCCAGCAGCTTAGAGGGCGGGATCTACGAGCAGTACTTC | CASSLEGGIYEQYF | TRBJ2-7 | TRBV11-2 | - | 14 | -
TGTGCCAGCAGCCGAAGAGAAGAGCAGTTCTTC | CASSRREEQFF | TRBJ2-1 | TRBV6-1 | once | 11 | -
TGTGCCAGCAGCTTCGGGGGGAACACTGAAGCTTTCTTT | CASSFGGNTEAFF | TRBJ1-1 | TRBV11-2 | few | 13 | -
TGTGCCAGCAGCCCGGGGACTTTTAACAATGAGCAGTTCTTC | CASSPGTFNNEQFF | TRBJ2-1 | TRBV9 | - | 14 | -
TGTGCCAGCAGTGTCTGGGCTAGCGGGGATCGAACAGGGTACAATGAGCAGTTCTTC | CASSVWASGDRTGYNEQFF | TRBJ2-1 | TRBV6-1 | - | 19 | TRBD2
TGCAGCGTAGAGGACCTCGCCGATACGCAGTATTTT | CSVEDLADTQYF | TRBJ2-3 | TRBV29-1 | - | 12 | -
TGTGCCAGCAGCTTAATGAGGGTGGAGGGACTCGGGGAGCTGTTTTTT | CASSLMRVEGLGELFF | TRBJ2-2 | TRBV7-3 | - | 16 | -
TGTGCCAGCAGCTTAGAGATGGGGAATACTGAAGCTTTCTTT | CASSLEMGNTEAFF | TRBJ1-1 | TRBV7-6 | - | 14 | -
TGTGCCAGCAGTCCGAACGCTGAGCGGACCCAGTACTTC | CASSPNAERTQYF | TRBJ2-5 | TRBV2 | few | 13 | -
TGTGCCAGCAGTGAAGGGACTAGCCGACGCTCCTACGAGCAGTACTTC | CASSEGTSRRSYEQYF | TRBJ2-7 | TRBV2 | few | 16 | TRBD2
TGTGCTAGTGGTTCTTTGCGGGGCACAGATACGCAGTATTTT | CASGSLRGTDTQYF | TRBJ2-3 | TRBV12-5 | - | 14 | -
TGCGCCAGCAGCTTACGGGACCTAAAAAACATTCAGTACTTC | CASSLRDLKNIQYF | TRBJ2-4 | TRBV5-1 | - | 14 | -
TGTGCCAGCAGTTTATCGGGGGGAAACGAGCAGTACTTC | CASSLSGGNEQYF | TRBJ2-7 | TRBV27 | - | 13 | -
TGTGCCGCAGGACAGGGTACCTACGAGCAGTACTTC | CAAGQGTYEQYF | TRBJ2-7 | TRBV10-3 | - | 12 | TRBD1
TGTGCCAGCAGGGGACAGAATGGCTACACCTTC | CASRGQNGYTF | TRBJ1-2 | TRBV6-1 | - | 11 | TRBD1
TGTGCCAGCAGCGCCGTTCCAGGGTCGGTGAACACTGAAGCTTTCTTT | CASSAVPGSVNTEAFF | TRBJ1-1 | TRBV5-6 | - | 16 | -
TGTGCCAGCACTGGGTCGGGGTTGAATGAGCAGTTCTTC | CASTGSGLNEQFF | TRBJ2-1 | TRBV6-1 | - | 13 | -
TGTGCCAGCAGTGAGGGTCGGAACGGGGAGCCCCAGCATTTT | CASSEGRNGEPQHF | TRBJ1-5 | TRBV2 | medium-sized | 14 | -
TGTGCCAGCGGCTCCCCCGGGGAGGTGGCCACCGGGGAGCTGTTTTTT | CASGSPGEVATGELFF | TRBJ2-2 | TRBV25-1 | - | 16 | -
TGTGCCAGCAGCCCGGACGTCGGCAGCTACGAGCAGTACTTC | CASSPDVGSYEQYF | TRBJ2-7 | TRBV5-4 | few | 14 | -
TGCGCCAGCAGTGAGTCGGGGGGAGATACGCAGTATTTT | CASSESGGDTQYF | TRBJ2-3 | TRBV10-1 | - | 13 | -
TGTGCCATCAGTGAGTTGGTAGGATCAGGGGAGCTGTTTTTT | CAISELVGSGELFF | TRBJ2-2 | TRBV10-3 | few | 14 | -
TGTGCCTGTACTATCTGGAATACAGATACGCAGTATTTT | CACTIWNTDTQYF | TRBJ2-3 | TRBV30 | - | 13 | -
TGCGCCAGCAGCTTGGCGGGTGGACAAAAAGAGACCCAGTACTTC | CASSLAGGQKETQYF | TRBJ2-5 | TRBV5-1 | - | 15 | -
TGTGCCAGCAGTGAAGACGCGGGGAGTGAAGCTTTCTTT | CASSEDAGSEAFF | TRBJ1-1 | TRBV6-1 | few | 13 | -
TGTGCCAGTAGTATAGTGGGACTAGGTAATGCCGGGGAGCTGTTTTTT | CASSIVGLGNAGELFF | TRBJ2-2 | TRBV19 | few | 16 | TRBD2
TGTGCCAGCAGCCAACTCGGGACAGGTGTACACGAGCAGTACTTC | CASSQLGTGVHEQYF | TRBJ2-7 | TRBV14 | few | 15 | TRBD1
TGTGCCTGGAGTGTACGCCCGGGGGGCTACACCTTC | CAWSVRPGGYTF | TRBJ1-2 | TRBV30 | - | 12 | -
TGTGCCAGCAGACCCGGACAGAGCAATGAGCAGTTCTTC | CASRPGQSNEQFF | TRBJ2-1 | TRBV2 | - | 13 | -
TGCGCCAGCAGCTTGGCAGGGACCACATACGAGCAGTACTTC | CASSLAGTTYEQYF | TRBJ2-7 | TRBV5-1 | - | 14 | -
TGCGCCAGCAGCTTAACGGCTAGCGGGAGTTTGTCCGAGCAGTACTTC | CASSLTASGSLSEQYF | TRBJ2-7 | TRBV5-1 | - | 16 | TRBD2
TGTGCCAGCAGCCCTGGAGGCATTCCCTATGGCTACACCTTC | CASSPGGIPYGYTF | TRBJ1-2 | TRBV9 | few | 14 | -
TGTGCCACCGCGGACAGGGCTGGCACCGGGGAGCTGTTTTTT | CATADRAGTGELFF | TRBJ2-2 | TRBV6-1 | - | 14 | TRBD1
TGTGCCAGCATCAGAGCGAACACCGGGGAGCTGTTTTTT | CASIRANTGELFF | TRBJ2-2 | TRBV6-1 | - | 13 | -
TGTGCCAGCAGCTGGACAACGAGCTACGAGCAGTACTTC | CASSWTTSYEQYF | TRBJ2-7 | TRBV28 | few | 13 | -
TGTGCCAGCAGTTACTCCGCCGGCGGAACTGAAGCTTTCTTT | CASSYSAGGTEAFF | TRBJ1-1 | TRBV6-5 | - | 14 | -
TGTGCCAGCAGCGTAGAAGGAACAAAGCTAAGCTACACCTTC | CASSVEGTKLSYTF | TRBJ1-2 | TRBV9 | - | 14 | -
TGTGCCAGCAGCGTCTCAGGGGTTGGAGAGACCCAGTACTTC | CASSVSGVGETQYF | TRBJ2-5 | TRBV9 | - | 14 | -
TGTGCCAGCAGCCCCCTGAGGGAGAACACTGAAGCTTTCTTT | CASSPLRENTEAFF | TRBJ1-1 | TRBV14 | - | 14 | -